These 13 T cell receptor beta chains originate from one sample sequenced in a study of T cell responses to AZD1222 COVID-19 vaccine. The repertoire was sequenced with immunoSEQ multiplex PCR; TCRdb's copy has only in-frame clones and lacks some. The sample lists about 130,000 clones, about nine tenths occurring once. Specimen: peripheral blood, collected on day 0 of AZD1222 vaccination. The receptors were gathered from an adult in good health.

V is TRBV21-1 and J is TRBJ2-1; no check of the table's D call, TRBD2, against the DNA was made. TRBV21-1 is a known pseudogene. The CDR3 sequence is 19 residues long. This chain's CDR3 is CASSNEIAGALCSYNEQFF. The CDR3 DNA reads TGTGCCAGCAGCAATGAAATAGCGGGGGCCCTATGCTCCTACAATGAGCAGTTCTTC.

This chain joins TRBV5-3 and TRBJ2-6; the match to TRBD1 covers 10 bases. TRBV5-3 is an open reading frame, and its role is uncertain. With V trimmed by 3 bases and J by 0 bases, 18 bases remained unmatched. The CDR3 extends over 22 amino acids. CDR3 protein: CARSSPGTGANGTSSGANVLTF. In DNA, the CDR3 is TGTGCCAGAAGCTCCCCCGGGACAGGGGCAAACGGCACAAGCTCTGGGGCCAACGTCCTGACTTTC.

This rearrangement joins TRBV7-2 to TRBJ1-2; maybe TRBD1 (5 bases). The V and J ends lost 5 bases and 8 bases respectively, with 18 bases between them. The germline V gene has CDR1 SGHTA and CDR2 FQGNSA. The CDR3 covers 14 residues. This chain's CDR3 is CASSQMGLPGGYTF. CDR3 nucleotides: TGTGCCAGCAGCCAGATGGGACTCCCGGGCGGCTACACCTTC.

The V and J genes are TRBV28 and TRBJ1-4; 7 bases line up with TRBD1. This CDR3 region has 15 residues. The V gene end was trimmed by 6 bases and the J gene end by 2 bases; junction bases not matched to a gene: 6. Germline V gene lookup returns CDR1 MDHEN and CDR2 SYDVKM. This CDR3 is CASSSTGATNEKLFF. DNA for the CDR3: TGTGCCAGCAGCTCAACAGGGGCGACTAATGAAAAACTGTTTTTT.

This chain connects TRBV7-9 to TRBJ1-2; D may be TRBD1 (5 bases). V was shortened by 5 bases and J by 4 bases, with 20 bases between the two germline ends. The germline CDR1 and CDR2 sequences are SEHNR and FQNEAQ (reference sequence). The CDR3 is 16 residues long. The CDR3 reads CASSPSPPTAIYGYTF. The CDR3 bases are TGTGCCAGCAGCCCCTCGCCCCCGACAGCAATCTATGGCTACACCTTC.

Points on this clone: This sample includes further DNA sequences coding for the same CDR3. The rearrangement links TRBV4-3 to TRBJ2-6; D remains ambiguous. Germline assignment: CDR1 LGHNA and CDR2 YSLEER. The CDR3 runs 16 residues. The ends were cut back, 1 base at V and 1 base at J, with 8 bases in the middle. CDR3 residues: CASSQGEGSGANVLTF. CDR3 nucleotides: TGCGCCAGCAGCCAAGGAGAAGGGTCTGGGGCCAACGTCCTGACTTTC.

The chain recombines TRBV9 with TRBJ2-3, with D possibly TRBD2 on 6 matching bases. The CDR3 totals 17 residues. Per the germline V gene, CDR1 is SGDLS and CDR2 is YYNGEE. Trimming shortened V by 0 bases and J by 0 bases, and 14 bases separated the two germline ends. The CDR3 loop reads CASSVAGGIASTDTQYF. The CDR3 nucleotides read TGTGCCAGCAGCGTAGCTGGGGGGATCGCTAGCACAGATACGCAGTATTTT.

The chain couples TRBV27 to TRBJ1-5; D is possibly TRBD1 (6 bases). CDR1 MNHEY and CDR2 SMNVEV come from the germline V gene (reference sequence). The CDR3 extends over 14 amino acids. Trimming took 5 bases from V and 0 from J, leaving 8 bases between them. CDR3 amino acids: CASSRTDSNQPQHF. The CDR3 DNA reads as TGTGCCAGCAGTCGGACAGATAGCAATCAGCCCCAGCATTTT.

The chain recombines TRBV2 with TRBJ1-4; D perhaps matches TRBD1 (5 bases). The germline V gene encodes CDR1 SNHLY and CDR2 FYNNEI. CDR3 size: 15 residues. Trimming removed 5 bases at V and 0 bases at J, with 10 bases between. Here the CDR3 DNA reads TGTGCCAGCAGTCGGGACTTTACAACTAATGAAAAACTGTTTTTT. This gives the protein CASSRDFTTNEKLFF.

The chain combines TRBV11-2 with TRBJ1-2, with D tentatively TRBD1 (6 bases). Trimming stripped 0 bases from V and 1 base from J, with 9 bases between. Germline assignment: CDR1 SGHAT and CDR2 FQNNGV. The CDR3 has 15 residues. The CDR3 region is CASSLEQGRNYGYTF. The DNA of the CDR3 is TGTGCCAGCAGCTTAGAACAGGGCCGTAACTATGGCTACACCTTC.

Written as DNA, the CDR3 is TGTGCCAGTAGTTCCCGGGGGCAAAGAGGCTACACCTTC. This translates into CASSSRGQRGYTF. The chain links TRBV19 to TRBJ1-2; tentative D call: TRBD1 (6 bases). CDR3 length: 13 residues. Germline V gene data show CDR1 as LNHDA and CDR2 as SQIVND (reference sequence). V lost 5 bases and J 8 bases, leaving 15 bases between the germline ends.

This chain joins TRBV4-3 and TRBJ2-6, with a weak D call TRBD1 (5 bases). From germline, CDR1 is LGHNA and CDR2 YSLEER. CDR3 size: 17 residues. Deletions cut 1 base from V and 1 base from J, with 11 bases between. CDR3 sequence: CASSQAGGQSGANVLTF. The CDR3 DNA sequence: TGCGCCAGCAGCCAAGCCGGCGGACAATCTGGGGCCAACGTCCTGACTTTC.

The sample holds one count of this clone. The chain joins TRBV7-9 to TRBJ2-4, with 13 bases identical to TRBD2. This CDR3 contains 13 residues. The ends lost 3 bases at V and 14 bases at J; junction bases unmatched: 4. Germline-derived CDR1 and CDR2 are SEHNR and FQNEAQ (reference sequence). The CDR3 nucleotides are TGTGCCAGCAGCTTGACCGGGACTAGCGGGGAGTACTTC. Translating gives CASSLTGTSGEYF. The full variable domain, completed using reference TRBV7-9 and TRBJ2-4, is DTGVSQNPRHKITKRGQNVTFRCDPISEHNRLYWYRQTLGQGPEFLTYFQNEAQLEKSRLLSDRFSAERPKGSFSTLEIQRTEQGDSAMYLCASSLTGTSGEYFGAGTRLSVL.